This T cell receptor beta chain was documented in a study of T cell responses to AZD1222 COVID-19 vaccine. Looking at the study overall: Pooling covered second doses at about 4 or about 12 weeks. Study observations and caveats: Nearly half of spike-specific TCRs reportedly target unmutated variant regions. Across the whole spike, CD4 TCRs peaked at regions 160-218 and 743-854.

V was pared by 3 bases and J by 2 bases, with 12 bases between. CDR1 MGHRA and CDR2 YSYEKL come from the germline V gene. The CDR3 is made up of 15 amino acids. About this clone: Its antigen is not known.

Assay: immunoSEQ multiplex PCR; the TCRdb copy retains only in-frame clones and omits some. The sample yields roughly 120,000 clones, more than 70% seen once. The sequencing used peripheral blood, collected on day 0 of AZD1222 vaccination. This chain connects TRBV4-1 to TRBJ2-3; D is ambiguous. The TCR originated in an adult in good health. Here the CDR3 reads CASSHRIFNTDTQYF. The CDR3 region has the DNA TGCGCCAGCAGCCATAGAATATTTAACACAGATACGCAGTATTTT.